These T cell receptor beta chains were read from a single sample in a study of blood T cell repertoires in COVID-19. Libraries were prepared by immunoSEQ multiplex PCR; TCRdb keeps only in-frame clonotypes and omits some of them. The data hold about 340,000 clones, with around four fifths observed a single time. Sample: peripheral blood. These receptors all stem from a man aged 25-45 years with active or convalescent COVID-19. Both conserved end residues are part of each CDR3. Each record gives: V gene, clone size, D gene, J gene, CDR3 protein, CDR3 DNA. The D gene is left open where the match is weak. Some rows have no size entry. The others give once, few or many, or a class for an expanded clone.

>TRBV19|once|NA|TRBJ2-3
CASSRAVPLNTQYF
TGTGCCAGTAGTAGGGCAGTCCCGTTGAATACGCAGTATTTT
>TRBV25-1|NA|NA|TRBJ1-2
CASSETGGNYGYTF
TGTGCCAGCAGTGAAACGGGAGGGAACTATGGCTACACCTTC
>TRBV2|NA|NA|TRBJ2-1
CASRSSTTENEQFF
TGTGCCAGCAGGAGCTCGACTACGGAGAATGAGCAGTTCTTC
>TRBV20-1|NA|NA|TRBJ1-1
CSARDYTEAFF
TGCAGTGCTAGGGACTACACTGAAGCTTTCTTT
>TRBV30|NA|NA|TRBJ1-1
CACGEGPGTEAFF
TGTGCCTGCGGGGAGGGGCCGGGGACTGAAGCTTTCTTT
>TRBV20-1|NA|NA|TRBJ1-5
CSASGLEAQHF
TGCAGTGCTAGCGGACTGGAAGCCCAGCATTTT
>TRBV7-9|few|NA|TRBJ1-1
CASSLLAGTEAFF
TGTGCCAGCAGCTTATTAGCGGGCACTGAAGCTTTCTTT
>TRBV19|NA|TRBD1|TRBJ2-3
CASSIGTGRTDTQYF
TGTGCCAGTAGTATAGGGACAGGGAGAACAGATACGCAGTATTTT
>TRBV19|NA|TRBD1|TRBJ2-5
CASSMIRGRQETQYF
TGTGCCAGTAGTATGATAAGGGGGCGACAAGAGACCCAGTACTTC
>TRBV14|NA|NA|TRBJ1-6
CASSQVGGSKDSPLHF
TGTGCCAGCAGCCAGGTGGGGGGTTCAAAGGATTCACCCCTCCACTTT
>TRBV2|NA|NA|TRBJ2-7
CASSDRGYYEQYF
TGTGCCAGCAGTGATAGGGGTTATTACGAGCAGTACTTC
>TRBV6-2/TRBV6-3|NA|TRBD2|TRBJ2-3
CASSYQRGGQPDTQYF
TGTGCCAGCAGTTACCAGCGGGGGGGCCAACCTGATACGCAGTATTTT
>TRBV4-3|NA|TRBD1|TRBJ1-2
CASSQDRTGDGYTF
TGCGCCAGCAGCCAAGATAGAACAGGGGATGGCTACACCTTC
>TRBV18|NA|NA|TRBJ1-4
CASSHRERWEKLFF
TGTGCCAGCTCACACCGGGAGAGATGGGAAAAACTGTTTTTT
>TRBV5-1|NA|NA|TRBJ1-2
CASSNRGAYGYTF
TGCGCCAGCAGCAACCGCGGCGCCTATGGCTACACCTTC
>TRBV20-1|NA|TRBD1|TRBJ2-7
CSAVQGDEQYF
TGCAGTGCAGTACAGGGGGACGAGCAGTACTTC
>TRBV2|NA|TRBD1|TRBJ1-1
CASSELVQGGFF
TGTGCCAGCAGTGAATTAGTTCAGGGGGGTTTCTTT
>TRBV19|NA|NA|TRBJ2-7
CASSPPEELGEQYF
TGTGCCAGTAGTCCCCCGGAGGAATTGGGGGAGCAGTACTTC
>TRBV28|NA|TRBD2|TRBJ2-3
CASSPPSGSTDTQYF
TGTGCCAGCAGTCCCCCTAGCGGGAGCACAGATACGCAGTATTTT
>TRBV11-2|NA|NA|TRBJ2-1
CASSLAGAYNEQFF
TGTGCCAGCAGCTTAGCGGGAGCTTACAATGAGCAGTTCTTC
>TRBV28|NA|TRBD1|TRBJ1-5
CASSLAGGYQPQHF
TGTGCCAGCAGTTTGGCAGGGGGTTATCAGCCCCAGCATTTT
>TRBV11-1|once|TRBD1|TRBJ2-7
CASSTDRGTEQYF
TGTGCCAGCAGCACTGACAGGGGTACCGAGCAGTACTTC
>TRBV7-6|NA|TRBD1|TRBJ1-4
CASSLGQADEKLFF
TGTGCCAGCAGCCTGGGACAGGCGGATGAAAAACTGTTTTTT
>TRBV6-5|once|NA|TRBJ1-1
CASSRDFGEAFF
TGTGCCAGCAGCCGCGACTTCGGTGAAGCTTTCTTT
>TRBV4-3|NA|TRBD2|TRBJ2-7
CASSQDRFGREQYF
TGCGCCAGCAGCCAAGATAGGTTCGGGAGGGAGCAGTACTTC
>TRBV3-1/TRBV3-2|NA|NA|TRBJ2-2
CASSHKNTGELFF
TGTGCCAGCAGCCACAAGAACACCGGGGAGCTGTTTTTT
>TRBV7-8|NA|NA|TRBJ1-4
CASSRAATNEKLFF
TGTGCCAGCAGCCGGGCAGCAACTAATGAAAAACTGTTTTTT
>TRBV5-1|NA|TRBD1|TRBJ1-1
CASSLQPGQGSAEAFF
TGCGCCAGCAGCTTGCAGCCGGGACAGGGGTCGGCTGAAGCTTTCTTT
>TRBV7-3|NA|TRBD2|TRBJ2-7
CASSVAGEGAYEQYF
TGTGCCAGCAGTGTAGCGGGAGAGGGAGCCTACGAGCAGTACTTC
>TRBV18|NA|TRBD1|TRBJ1-1
CASSPWITGGDTEAFF
TGTGCCAGCTCACCATGGATAACAGGGGGGGACACTGAAGCTTTCTTT
>TRBV6-6|NA|NA|TRBJ2-5
CARRLVGKTQYF
TGTGCCAGGCGACTGGTCGGGAAGACCCAGTACTTC
>TRBV7-9|NA|NA|TRBJ2-3
CASLPPGPGVLDTQYF
TGTGCCAGCCTGCCCCCTGGCCCGGGGGTTCTAGATACGCAGTATTTT
>TRBV3-1/TRBV3-2|NA|NA|TRBJ1-5
CASSRHINQPQHF
TGTGCCAGCTCCCGACACATCAATCAGCCCCAGCATTTT
>TRBV6-5|NA|NA|TRBJ2-1
CASGGTLYNEQFF
TGTGCCAGCGGCGGGACTCTCTACAATGAGCAGTTCTTC
>TRBV27|NA|NA|TRBJ2-1
CASSPTMGLYNEQFF
TGTGCCAGCAGTCCCACTATGGGGCTTTACAATGAGCAGTTCTTC
>TRBV28|NA|NA|TRBJ1-5
CASNIGGGNQPQHF
TGTGCCAGCAACATCGGGGGAGGCAATCAGCCCCAGCATTTT
>TRBV6-2/TRBV6-3|NA|NA|TRBJ1-1
CASSYGVGRAFF
TGTGCCAGCAGTTACGGAGTAGGGAGAGCTTTCTTT
>TRBV24-1|once|NA|TRBJ2-1
CATAKGRLENEQFF
TGTGCCACCGCGAAGGGGCGCTTAGAGAATGAGCAGTTCTTC
>TRBV24-1|few|NA|TRBJ2-3
CATSDFSSTDTQYF
TGTGCCACCAGTGATTTTTCTAGCACAGATACGCAGTATTTT
>TRBV5-1|NA|TRBD1|TRBJ1-4
CASSLGDRLGKLFF
TGCGCCAGCAGCTTGGGGGACAGGCTGGGAAAACTGTTTTTT
>TRBV2|many|NA|TRBJ1-5
CASSRGGFDQPQHF
TGTGCCAGCAGTCGAGGAGGATTTGATCAGCCCCAGCATTTT
>TRBV7-3|NA|TRBD1|TRBJ2-3
CASSTLGQDPTDTQYF
TGTGCCAGCAGCACACTCGGACAGGACCCCACAGATACGCAGTATTTT
>TRBV7-9|NA|TRBD2|TRBJ2-2
CASSLAGAGAPKNTGELFF
TGTGCCAGCAGCTTAGCGGGAGCGGGGGCGCCCAAAAACACCGGGGAGCTGTTTTTT
>TRBV29-1|NA|NA|TRBJ1-1
CSVDSGNGKAFF
TGCAGCGTTGATTCAGGGAATGGTAAAGCTTTCTTT
>TRBV2|NA|TRBD1|TRBJ1-6
CASSRTGGNSPLHF
TGTGCCAGCAGTAGGACAGGCGGCAATTCACCCCTCCACTTT
>TRBV19|NA|NA|TRBJ1-4
CASNKGDSTNEKLFF
TGTGCCAGTAATAAAGGGGACTCAACTAATGAAAAACTGTTTTTT